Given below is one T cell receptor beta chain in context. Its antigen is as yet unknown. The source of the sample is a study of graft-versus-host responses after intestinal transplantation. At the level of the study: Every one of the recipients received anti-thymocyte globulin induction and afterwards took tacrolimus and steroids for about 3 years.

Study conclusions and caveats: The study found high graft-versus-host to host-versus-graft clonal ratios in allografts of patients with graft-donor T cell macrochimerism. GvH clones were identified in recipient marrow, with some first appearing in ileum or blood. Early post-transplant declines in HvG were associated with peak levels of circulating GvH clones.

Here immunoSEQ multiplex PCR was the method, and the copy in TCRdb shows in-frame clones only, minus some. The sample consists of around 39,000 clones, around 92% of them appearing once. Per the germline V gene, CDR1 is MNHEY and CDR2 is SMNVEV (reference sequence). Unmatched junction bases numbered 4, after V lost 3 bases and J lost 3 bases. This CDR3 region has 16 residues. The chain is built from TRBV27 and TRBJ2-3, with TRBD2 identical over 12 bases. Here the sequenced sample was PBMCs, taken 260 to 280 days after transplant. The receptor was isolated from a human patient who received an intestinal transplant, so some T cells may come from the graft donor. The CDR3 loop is CASSFLAGGRTDTQYF. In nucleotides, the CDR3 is TGTGCCAGCAGTTTTCTAGCGGGGGGGAGAACAGATACGCAGTATTTT.